The rows below give T cell receptor beta chains drawn from one sample of a study of cytomegalovirus exposure and HLA in healthy donors. The protocol was immunoSEQ multiplex PCR, while the TCRdb copy is restricted to in-frame clones and leaves out a portion. The sample records some 180,000 clones, about 85% being singletons. Sequenced: PBMCs. The receptors shown here come from a boy under 10 years old in good health and CMV-seronegative. Each CDR3 is given with its conserved first and last residue. Each record gives: D gene, clone size, J gene, V gene, CDR3 DNA, CDR3 protein. A D gene is named only where the DNA matches it firmly. Clone size is not always given. Where it is, it says once, few, many or a class for expanded clones.

TRBD1	few	TRBJ1-6	TRBV6-6	TGTGCCAGCAGTCTCCGACAGGGGGCCTTGGATTCACCCCTCCACTTT	CASSLRQGALDSPLHF
NA	NA	TRBJ1-1	TRBV10-3	TGTGCCATCAGTGAGTCAATTTCGGTTGGGGAGGACACTGAAGCTTTCTTT	CAISESISVGEDTEAFF
TRBD1	few	TRBJ1-1	TRBV5-1	TGCGCCAGTCAACAGGGGATCGGCACTGAAGCTTTCTTT	CASQQGIGTEAFF
TRBD1	NA	TRBJ1-2	TRBV5-1	TGCGCCAGCAGTGATGGACAGGCTGCTGGCGGCTACACCTTC	CASSDGQAAGGYTF
TRBD2	NA	TRBJ2-7	TRBV18	TGTGCCAGCTCATCTCAGCGGGGGGCCCCCTACGAGCAGTACTTC	CASSSQRGAPYEQYF
TRBD2	NA	TRBJ2-5	TRBV5-8	TGTGCCAGCAGCTTGTATACAGCGGGAGGCCAGACCCAGTACTTC	CASSLYTAGGQTQYF
NA	NA	TRBJ2-2	TRBV6-6	TGTGCGACTCTGGGTCAGCTTAGCACCGGGGAGCTGTTTTTT	CATLGQLSTGELFF
NA	NA	TRBJ2-1	TRBV6-5	TGTGCCAGCAGTTTACAGGGTCGGGTCTCCTACAATGAGCAGTTCTTC	CASSLQGRVSYNEQFF
NA	NA	TRBJ2-3	TRBV30	TGTGCCTGGAACCGCGCAGATACGCAGTATTTT	CAWNRADTQYF
NA	NA	TRBJ2-3	TRBV30	TGTGCCTGGAGTGTTTCTGGCGGGGTAGTAGATACGCAGTATTTT	CAWSVSGGVVDTQYF
TRBD2	NA	TRBJ2-3	TRBV7-8	TGTGCCAGCAGAGGGCTAGCGGGGGATACGCAGTATTTT	CASRGLAGDTQYF
TRBD2	NA	TRBJ2-2	TRBV2	TGTGCCAGCGGTAGCGGGATTAAGAACACCGGGGAGCTGTTTTTT	CASGSGIKNTGELFF
NA	NA	TRBJ2-7	TRBV4-2	TGTGCCAGCAGCCAAGACCGTCAGGGTGCCCACGAGCAGTACTTC	CASSQDRQGAHEQYF